The 32 T cell receptor beta chains given below trace back to one sample, sequenced in a study of human CD8 memory T cell subsets. UMI-labeled 5' RACE was the method by which TCR beta libraries were made. TCRdb reprocessed the 5' RACE reads and reports one entry per CDR3 protein, with no DNA. There are some 11,000 distinct CDR3 sequences in the sample, with roughly a sixth held by the top ten. Sample: CD8+ T cells from PBMCs. These receptor sequences come from a human donor in good health.

The J gene is TRBJ2-7, the V gene TRBV5-1; TCRdb selects TRBD1, and the lack of DNA leaves this call unchecked. Germline V gene data show CDR1 as SGHRS and CDR2 as YFSETQ. The CDR3 totals 16 residues. The CDR3 is CASSLMPGVGSYEQYF.

This chain connects TRBV7-9 to TRBJ2-3; without DNA, the TCRdb call of TRBD1 cannot be checked. CDR3 length: 14 amino acids. Germline V CDR1 and CDR2: SEHNR, FQNEAQ (reference sequence). CDR3 residues: CASSVQGSTDTQYF.

The rearrangement uses TRBV14 and TRBJ2-5; checking the TCRdb D call of TRBD1 is not possible without DNA. This CDR3 comprises 17 residues. Looked up from germline, CDR1 is SGHDN and CDR2 is FVKESK. CDR3 sequence reads: CASSQKPTFRGLETQYF.

The CDR3 spells CASSDGPQSTGGYGYTF. The gene calls are TRBV7-3 and TRBJ1-2; the TRBD1 assignment by TCRdb is unverifiable without DNA. Germline-derived CDR1 and CDR2 are SGHTA and FQGTGA. This CDR3 has 17 amino acids.

The genes are TRBV28 and TRBJ1-6. CDR3 length: 14 residues. CDR1 and CDR2 from the germline V gene are MDHEN and SYDVKM. The CDR3 region is CASSLVSGNSPLHF. Looking up the rest from reference TRBV28 and TRBJ1-6 gives the full variable domain: DVKVTQSSRYLVKRTGEKVFLECVQDMDHENMFWYRQDPGLGLRLIYFSYDVKMKEKGDIPEGYSVSREKKERFSLILESASTNQTSMYLCASSLVSGNSPLHFGNGTRLTVT.

The chain combines TRBV11-3 with TRBJ2-2; TCRdb picks TRBD1, but there is no DNA to check that call. CDR1 is SGHNT, CDR2 YENEEA, per germline. This CDR3 has 18 amino acids. The CDR3 sequence is CASSLETWTGSSTGELFF.

The gene calls are TRBV11-3 and TRBJ2-5; TCRdb designates TRBD1, a call that cannot be tested without DNA. Looked up from germline, CDR1 is SGHNT and CDR2 is YENEEA. The length of the CDR3 is 16 residues. This chain's CDR3 is CASSSYSNRGPKTQYF.

V usage is TRBV11-3 and J usage is TRBJ2-7; checking the TCRdb D call of TRBD1 is not possible without DNA. Per the germline V gene, CDR1 is SGHNT and CDR2 is YENEEA. The CDR3 consists of 15 residues. The CDR3 region is CASSLGPPSSYEQYF. The entire variable domain, with the rest obtained from reference TRBV11-3 and TRBJ2-7, is as follows: EAGVVQSPRYKIIEKKQPVAFWCNPISGHNTLYWYLQNLGQGPELLIRYENEEAVDDSQLPKDRFSAERLKGVDSTLKIQPAELGDSAVYLCASSLGPPSSYEQYFGPGTRLTVT.

The genes are TRBV7-6 and TRBJ1-1; TCRdb returns TRBD1, unconfirmable since there is no DNA. The CDR3 has 14 amino acids. Germline V gives CDR1 SGHVS, CDR2 FNYEAQ. The chain's CDR3 is CASSGWTANTEAFF.

The rearrangement uses TRBV7-9 and TRBJ2-4; TCRdb reports TRBD1, a call that lacks DNA to check it against. The CDR3 covers 16 residues. Germline CDR1 and CDR2: SEHNR and FQNEAQ (reference sequence). The CDR3 sequence is CASSGEGTVGKNIQYF.

The chain couples TRBV11-3 to TRBJ1-1. This CDR3 region has 12 residues. Germline V lookup: CDR1 SGHNT, CDR2 YENEEA. The CDR3 protein is CASSGGGPEAFF.

The J gene is TRBJ1-5, the V gene TRBV19; TCRdb indicates TRBD1, and absent DNA this call remains unverified. Germline assignment: CDR1 LNHDA and CDR2 SQIVND (reference sequence). The CDR3 is made up of 15 amino acids. CDR3 residues: CASSSGTASNQPQHF.

V is TRBV7-2 and J is TRBJ2-3; TCRdb proposes TRBD1, but this gene call is untestable without DNA. The CDR3 length is 15 residues. Germline-derived CDR1 and CDR2 are SGHTA and FQGNSA. The CDR3 reads CASSPTGGVGDMQYF.

The rearrangement uses TRBV7-9 and TRBJ2-3. The germline CDR1 and CDR2 sequences are SEHNR and FQNEAQ (reference sequence). This CDR3 spans 13 amino acids. The CDR3 sequence is CASSLESTDTQYF.

This chain joins TRBV12-3 or TRBV12-4 and TRBJ2-7. CDR3 length equals 12 residues. CDR3: CASRDGTYEQYF.

This chain uses TRBV27 with TRBJ1-4; TCRdb's D call of TRBD1 is untestable without DNA. This CDR3 is built from 16 residues. Per the germline V gene, CDR1 is MNHEY and CDR2 is SMNVEV (reference sequence). The CDR3 region is CASSSLGGGTNEKLFF.

The chain couples TRBV28 to TRBJ2-5; TCRdb picks TRBD1, but there is no DNA to check that call. The CDR3 totals 15 residues. Germline V lookup: CDR1 MDHEN, CDR2 SYDVKM. The chain's CDR3 is CASSYTGVLQETQYF. Together with reference TRBV28 and TRBJ2-5, the CDR3 gives the full variable domain: DVKVTQSSRYLVKRTGEKVFLECVQDMDHENMFWYRQDPGLGLRLIYFSYDVKMKEKGDIPEGYSVSREKKERFSLILESASTNQTSMYLCASSYTGVLQETQYFGPGTRLLVL.

The rearrangement joins TRBV6-6 to TRBJ1-5. CDR1 MNHNY and CDR2 SVGAGI come from the germline V gene (reference sequence). The CDR3 has 12 amino acids. Here the CDR3 reads CASSYSSQPQHF.

This sequence joins TRBV7-9 and TRBJ2-7. CDR1 and CDR2 (germline): SEHNR, FQNEAQ (reference sequence). The CDR3 runs to 13 residues. The CDR3 sequence is CASSLGALDEQYF.

This chain uses TRBV5-1 with TRBJ2-7; TCRdb selects TRBD1, and the lack of DNA leaves this call unchecked. The CDR3 consists of 13 residues. Germline loops: CDR1 SGHRS, CDR2 YFSETQ. The CDR3 loop reads CASSPGQGNEQYF.

This sequence joins TRBV19 and TRBJ2-1; TCRdb returns TRBD2, unconfirmable since there is no DNA. The germline V gene has CDR1 LNHDA and CDR2 SQIVND (reference sequence). This CDR3 has 16 residues. The CDR3: CASTEFSSGSRNEQFF.

The gene calls are TRBV9 and TRBJ2-3; the TCRdb call, TRBD1, lacks DNA for checking. CDR3 length equals 15 residues. Germline V gene data show CDR1 as SGDLS and CDR2 as YYNGEE. CDR3 loop: CASSVFPGQGDTQYF.

The chain recombines TRBV4-1 with TRBJ2-7; TCRdb gives TRBD1 as the D gene, but with no DNA this cannot be confirmed. The CDR3 extends over 16 amino acids. Per the germline V gene, CDR1 is MGHRA and CDR2 is YSYEKL. The CDR3 spells CASSQTTGLGSYEQYF.

The genes are TRBV18 and TRBJ1-2; TCRdb lists TRBD1, though no DNA is available to test this call. The CDR3 is 13 amino acids. The germline V gene has CDR1 KGHSH and CDR2 LQKENI. CDR3 region: CASSPRDVYGYTF.

The CDR3 region is CASTISGSTGELFF. V usage is TRBV27 and J usage is TRBJ2-2; the TRBD2 assignment by TCRdb is unverifiable without DNA. CDR3 size: 14 residues. Germline CDR1 reads MNHEY; CDR2 reads SMNVEV (reference sequence).

V and J are TRBV3-1 and TRBJ2-5. This CDR3 is 15 amino acids long. The germline gives CDR1 LGHDT, CDR2 YNNKEL (reference sequence). The CDR3 spells CASSPVTRYQETQYF.

The V gene is TRBV4-1, the J gene TRBJ1-2; TCRdb picks TRBD1, but there is no DNA to check that call. There are 17 residues in the CDR3. Germline CDR1 is MGHRA and CDR2 is YSYEKL. The CDR3 loop is CASSQVPGVGGDYGYTF.

The rearrangement links TRBV29-1 to TRBJ2-7; TCRdb gives TRBD2 as the D gene, but with no DNA this cannot be confirmed. This CDR3 comprises 14 residues. Germline lookup yields CDR1 SQVTM and CDR2 ANQGSEA. This CDR3 is CSVEGWGGNYEQYF.

V gene TRBV23-1 combines with J gene TRBJ2-1; the TCRdb call, TRBD2, lacks DNA for checking. TRBV23-1 is filed as an ORF, its function uncertain. CDR3 length equals 19 residues. CDR3 region: CASSQPKNRTSGRGNEQFF.

The CDR3 sequence is CASSPAHFLNTEAFF. The chain has TRBV3-1 and TRBJ1-1. The germline gives CDR1 LGHDT, CDR2 YNNKEL (reference sequence). The CDR3 has 15 amino acids.

The gene calls are TRBV7-9 and TRBJ2-2; the D gene TCRdb calls, TRBD1, cannot be checked with no DNA. This CDR3 is built from 18 residues. The V gene's germline CDR1 is SEHNR and CDR2 FQNEAQ (reference sequence). This chain's CDR3 is CASSLPAGQGANTGELFF. The complete variable domain, with remaining parts taken from reference TRBV7-9 and TRBJ2-2, reads DTGVSQNPRHKITKRGQNVTFRCDPISEHNRLYWYRQTLGQGPEFLTYFQNEAQLEKSRLLSDRFSAERPKGSFSTLEIQRTEQGDSAMYLCASSLPAGQGANTGELFFGEGSRLTVL.

The V call is TRBV5-6, the J call TRBJ1-1; TCRdb lists TRBD1, though no DNA is available to test this call. CDR3 length: 12 amino acids. Germline CDR1 is SGHDT and CDR2 is YYEEEE. CDR3 region: CASSQGNTEAFF.